This record looks at one T cell receptor (beta chain) sequence and its context. Its cognate antigen is unknown. The method was immunoSEQ multiplex PCR; TCRdb's version includes in-frame clones alone and lacks a portion of them. The sample records about 26,000 clones, around 78% being singletons. These data belong to a study of a mutant IDH1 vaccine in newly diagnosed glioma. Time point specified: week 35, safety follow-up. The study gave 300 ug of mutant IDH1 20-mer peptide per vaccine dose, with topical imiquimod. Trimming took off 6 bases at V and 0 bases at J, with 6 bases between the two ends. The CDR3 is 14 amino acids. Germline V gene data show CDR1 as SGHTA and CDR2 as FQGNSA.

The clonotype originates from a man aged 30-40 years with glioma. The chain recombines TRBV7-2 with TRBJ1-6, with D hard to call. The specimen was PBMCs, collected from a glioma patient whose treatment included an IDH1 peptide vaccine. The CDR3 loop reads CASRLSSYNSPLHF. The CDR3 nucleotides read TGTGCCAGCAGGCTCTCCTCCTATAATTCACCCCTCCACTTT.